One sample yielded the 11 T cell receptor beta chains listed below, sequenced in a study of regulatory T cells in long-lasting Graves disease. Time point described: newly diagnosed GD, antithyroid drugs for less than 3 months. PBMCs provided the RNA from which the TCR library was made. The authors built TCR beta libraries using iRepertoire HTBI primers and Arm-PCR of CDR3 regions. TCRdb processed the multiplex PCR reads anew with MiXCR; each CDR3 protein has one entry. This table holds fewer than 650,000 distinct CDR3 sequences, approximately 16% found once. These data were likewise used in another study, on T cells in Graves' hyperthyroidism and ophthalmopathy.

Sequenced material: peripheral blood mononuclear cells (PBMCs), taken at new diagnosis, from a patient treated with antithyroid drugs. The source is a man between 18 and 35 years old with Graves disease.

V is TRBV19 and J is TRBJ2-1; 10 nucleotides align to TRBD2. With V trimmed by 3 bases and J by 3 bases, 2 bases remained unmatched. This CDR3 contains 15 residues. Germline CDR1 reads LNHDA; CDR2 reads SQIVND (reference sequence). The CDR3 loop is CASSILAGDYNEQFF. CDR3 coding DNA: TGTGCCAGTAGTATCCTAGCGGGAGACTACAATGAGCAGTTCTTC. The whole variable domain, filled in from reference TRBV19 and TRBJ2-1, reads DGGITQSPKYLFRKEGQNVTLSCEQNLNHDAMYWYRQDPGQGLRLIYYSQIVNDFQKGDIAEGYSVSREKKESFPLTVTSAQKNPTAFYLCASSILAGDYNEQFFGPGTRLTVL.

This clonotype appeared a few times. The chain couples TRBV10-2 to TRBJ2-2; D not certain. Germline V gives CDR1 WSHSY, CDR2 SAAADI. V lost 6 bases, J lost 2 bases, and 10 bases lay in between. CDR3 length: 14 residues. The CDR3 loop is CASRWLDNTGELFF. Here the CDR3 DNA reads TGCGCCAGCAGGTGGCTAGACAACACCGGGGAGCTGTTTTTT.

This clonotype was observed a handful of times. The V and J genes are TRBV7-3 and TRBJ2-1; TRBD2 agrees at 8 bases. The trim removed 2 bases at V and 2 bases at J, leaving 8 bases unmatched. Looked up from germline, CDR1 is SGHTA and CDR2 is FQGTGA. This CDR3 spans 17 amino acids. The CDR3 is CASSLDERENPYNEQFF. The CDR3 bases are TGTGCCAGCAGCTTAGACGAGCGGGAGAACCCCTACAATGAGCAGTTCTTC. The full variable domain, rest sourced from reference TRBV7-3 and TRBJ2-1, is GAGVSQTPSNKVTEKGKYVELRCDPISGHTALYWYRQSLGQGPEFLIYFQGTGAADDSGLPNDRFFAVRPEGSVSTLKIQRTERGDSAVYLCASSLDERENPYNEQFFGPGTRLTVL.

This clonotype occurred a few times. This chain joins TRBV27 and TRBJ1-2; 8 bases are shared with TRBD1. CDR1 is MNHEY and CDR2 is SMNVEV in the germline V gene (reference sequence). The CDR3 spans 15 residues. V trimming: 4 bases; J trimming: 8 bases; junction bases outside the gene matches: 12. As DNA, the CDR3 is TGTGCCAGCAGTTCCTCGACAGGGGTCCTGGGAGGCTACACCTTC. Translation: CASSSSTGVLGGYTF.

There are many counts of this clonotype. The chain is built from TRBV5-1 and TRBJ1-1; D not resolved. V dropped 3 bases and J dropped 4 bases, with 13 bases sitting between them. This CDR3 region has 14 residues. CDR1 is SGHRS and CDR2 is YFSETQ in the germline V gene. The CDR3 nucleotides read TGCGCCAGCAGCTCATCATCTAGAGTCACTGAAGCTTTCTTT. Protein product: CASSSSSRVTEAFF.

As to this clonotype: A far bigger clonotype differs at one base, so this is likely a read error. This sequence joins TRBV20-1 and TRBJ2-1; D is possibly TRBD1 (5 bases). The DNA end is more similar to TRBJ2-5, so the J call may be wrong. The germline V gene has CDR1 DFQATT and CDR2 SNEGSKA (reference sequence). The CDR3 is made up of 17 amino acids. As DNA, the CDR3 is TGCAGTGCTAACCCAAACACTGAAAGGGGTTATCGAGAGACCCAGTACTTC. Translation: CSANPNTERGYRETQYF.

As regards this clonotype: Lacking the conserved final phenylalanine or tryptophan, this CDR3 likely reflects a read error. This chain connects TRBV12-3 or TRBV12-4 to TRBJ1-5; D gene unclear. This CDR3 is 15 amino acids long. V dropped 2 bases and J dropped 2 bases, with 10 bases sitting between them. The CDR3 sequence is CASSLFGPGNQPQHL. The CDR3 bases are TGTGCCAGCAGTTTATTCGGACCGGGCAATCAGCCCCAGCATCTT.

In this sample, this clonotype turned up a few times. This may be a read error: a much more frequent sequence differs by one nucleotide. The V gene is TRBV6-2 or TRBV6-3, the J gene TRBJ1-5, with D tentatively TRBD1 (6 bases). This CDR3 is 15 amino acids long. Looked up from germline, CDR1 is MNHEY and CDR2 is SVGEGT. The CDR3 here is CAGSSRDTNNQPQHF. The CDR3 DNA sequence: TGTGCCGGCAGTTCACGGGACACCAACAATCAGCCCCAGCATTTT.

Only a few counts were recorded for this clonotype. J is TRBJ1-1 and V is TRBV5-1; D is unclear. CDR1 is SGHRS, CDR2 YFSETQ, per germline. The CDR3 is 14 residues long. Trimming removed 0 bases at V and 1 base at J, with 7 bases between. CDR3 amino acids: CASSLGEENTEAFF. As DNA, the CDR3 is TGCGCCAGCAGCTTGGGGGAGGAGAACACTGAAGCTTTCTTT.

This clonotype appeared many times. This chain links TRBV18 with TRBJ1-1; 7 positions match TRBD1. The CDR3 is 13 residues long. J was trimmed by 5 bases and V by 8 bases; bases with no gene match: 8. Germline assignment: CDR1 KGHSH and CDR2 LQKENI. The CDR3 loop reads CASSPAGGTEAFF. The CDR3 DNA reads as TGTGCCAGCAGCCCTGCAGGGGGGACTGAAGCTTTCTTT.

This clonotype was counted between two and nine times. The chain joins TRBV6-1 to TRBJ2-5; a possible D gene is TRBD1 (6 bases). CDR3 length: 13 residues. Looked up from germline, CDR1 is MNHNS and CDR2 is SASEGT. Trimming shortened V by 6 bases and J by 5 bases, and 13 bases separated the two germline ends. CDR3 in DNA: TGTGCCAGCAGGCTACAGGGCGGGGAGACCCAGTACTTC. Translation gives CASRLQGGETQYF.